The clone carrying this T cell receptor beta chain showed up just once. Sequencing used immunoSEQ multiplex PCR; TCRdb keeps in-frame clones, though not all of them. The sample has roughly 500,000 clones, around 73% seen once. The sample comes from a study of shared clonotypes between healthy human individuals. Losses at the gene ends were 9 bases for V and 6 bases for J; bases not matched to a gene: 11. The CDR3 spans 15 residues. Germline V gene lookup returns CDR1 MNHEY and CDR2 SMNVEV (reference sequence). The chain links TRBV27 to TRBJ2-1; 10 bases fit TRBD2. The clonotype originates from a woman in her forties in good health. Some clones in this sample may be carry-over from other donors' samples. Source material: PBMCs. The CDR3: CASTSWLAGANEQFF. The CDR3 DNA sequence: TGTGCCAGTACGTCGTGGCTAGCGGGAGCCAATGAGCAGTTCTTC.